This T cell receptor beta chain was identified in a study of blood T cell repertoires in COVID-19. The ends were cut back, 4 bases at V and 4 bases at J, with 19 bases in the middle. The CDR3 has 16 residues. Sequenced by immunoSEQ multiplex PCR; TCRdb stores in-frame clones only, minus some. The table shows 30,000 or so clones, with roughly 90% occurring only once. The chain recombines TRBV23-1 with TRBJ1-2, with TRBD1 as a possible D gene (5 bases). Being an ORF, TRBV23-1 has a function that is uncertain. This receptor was taken from a human donor with active COVID-19. The donor label of this sample is uncertain. The specimen was peripheral blood. Here the CDR3 DNA reads TGCGCCAGCAGTCTCGGGGTAGGAGGGGACGGCTATGGCTACACCTTC. This gives the protein CASSLGVGGDGYGYTF.